Listed below are T cell receptor beta chains from one sample, sequenced in a study of blood T cells in healthy people across ages. TCRdb redid the calling of the 5' RACE reads with MiXCR, one entry per CDR3 protein. Of roughly 1,500,000 distinct CDR3 sequences listed, around two fifths are singletons. The sample comprised blood. The receptors here all came from a woman in her late teens or twenties in good health. The conserved cysteine and the conserved F or W are not part of the CDR3 here. Rows give clone size only sometimes, using once, few, many, or a class for an expanded clone.

cdr3_aa v_call clone_size j_call
ASTGTAYGYT TRBV6-1 . TRBJ1-2
ATSDLTSGGYNEQF TRBV24-1 . TRBJ2-1
ASSEPGRIDTQY TRBV10-1 . TRBJ2-3
SATFSGRSYEQY TRBV20-1 . TRBJ2-7
ASSVGTVQF TRBV2 . TRBJ2-1
ASSGTGITGELF TRBV6-5 once TRBJ2-2
ASRRGRALSYNEQF TRBV28 . TRBJ2-1
ASSERASGSFSDTQY TRBV6-1 . TRBJ2-3
ASSQSLAGANTGELF TRBV3-1 . TRBJ2-2
SAQMGAGSNQPQH TRBV20-1 . TRBJ1-5
SAQGDRGEKLF TRBV20-1 . TRBJ1-4
ASSLSSGIYEQY TRBV27 . TRBJ2-7
ASSARLAVVYEQY TRBV12-3/TRBV12-4 . TRBJ2-7
AISDTQGGYGYT TRBV10-3 . TRBJ1-2
SANPTRLFGTDTQY TRBV20-1 . TRBJ2-3
SDIGRDYGYT TRBV29-1 few TRBJ1-2
ASSLASTGNEQF TRBV11-1 few TRBJ2-1
ASSLWRGGGTDTQY TRBV28 few TRBJ2-3
ASSSGTGKANYGYT TRBV27 . TRBJ1-2
SARDPGQGFYGYT TRBV20-1 . TRBJ1-2
SVVGDRGQEGYT TRBV29-1 few TRBJ1-2
ASSQVGGGPNADTQY TRBV3-1 once TRBJ2-3
AIGPQGYPADTQY TRBV6-1 . TRBJ2-3
ASRAVDDLVAYEQY TRBV25-1 . TRBJ2-7
ASSLVGKRETQY TRBV7-2 . TRBJ2-5
ASSEDYPGVTEAF TRBV2 . TRBJ1-1
SARASASYNEQF TRBV20-1 . TRBJ2-1
ASSLGNSKNIQY TRBV12-3/TRBV12-4 few TRBJ2-4
SVDFRIPDTQY TRBV29-1 . TRBJ2-3
ASRLTPTRTDTQY TRBV6-1 . TRBJ2-3
ASSVEAGTGYAF TRBV7-8 . TRBJ1-1
ASSPALTGSYEQY TRBV3-1 once TRBJ2-7
ASSQGVEGRYGYT TRBV28 . TRBJ1-2
SAGDYEQY TRBV20-1 many TRBJ2-7
ASSLGLLAGEGEQF TRBV11-1 . TRBJ2-1
SARPPLTEKLF TRBV20-1 few TRBJ1-4
ASSSSMTNRGKVLLNEKLF TRBV2 . TRBJ1-4
AISSPDRGSTDTQY TRBV10-3 few TRBJ2-3
ASSSRVTGELF TRBV6-5 . TRBJ2-2
ASSFAGVTYNEQF TRBV27 . TRBJ2-1
ASSQGSLAGAADTQY TRBV4-2 . TRBJ2-3
ASLGKTNQPQH TRBV19 . TRBJ1-5
ASGTPGSYEQY TRBV12-5 . TRBJ2-7
ASSVPVRNQPQH TRBV9 few TRBJ1-5
AGSTGTGSHEQY TRBV12-3/TRBV12-4 . TRBJ2-7
SVESGLWDEQF TRBV29-1 few TRBJ2-1
ASSRVGGSTDTQY TRBV14 . TRBJ2-3
ASSWGGTSGDNEQF TRBV7-6 . TRBJ2-1
ASTPRGVGDEQY TRBV11-2 few TRBJ2-7